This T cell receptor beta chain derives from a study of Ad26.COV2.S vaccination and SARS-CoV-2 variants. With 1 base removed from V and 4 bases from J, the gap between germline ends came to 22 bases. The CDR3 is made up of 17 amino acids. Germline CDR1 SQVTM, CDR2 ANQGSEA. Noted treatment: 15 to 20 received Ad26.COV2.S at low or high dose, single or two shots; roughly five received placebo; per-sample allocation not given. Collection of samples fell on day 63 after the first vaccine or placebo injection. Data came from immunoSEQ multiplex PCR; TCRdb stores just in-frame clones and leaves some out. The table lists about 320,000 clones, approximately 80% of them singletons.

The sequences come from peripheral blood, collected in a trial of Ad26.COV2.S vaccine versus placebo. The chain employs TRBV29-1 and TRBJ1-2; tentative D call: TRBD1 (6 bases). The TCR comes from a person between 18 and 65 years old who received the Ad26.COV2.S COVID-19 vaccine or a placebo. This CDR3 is CSVEGAGPRQGIYGYTF. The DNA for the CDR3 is TGCAGCGTTGAAGGAGCGGGGCCTCGGCAGGGGATCTATGGCTACACCTTC.